One sample yielded the 19 T cell receptor beta chains listed below, sequenced in a study of blood T cell repertoires in COVID-19. Sequenced by immunoSEQ multiplex PCR; TCRdb stores in-frame clones only, minus some. Of 250,000 or so clones listed, more than 85% are singletons. Sequencing input: PBMCs or T cells enriched from blood (not recorded which). The source of these receptors is a man aged 35-49 years who had been exposed to COVID-19.

The chain carries TRBV11-2 and TRBJ1-5; no clear D gene. The CDR3 consists of 16 residues. Trimming stripped 4 bases from V and 0 bases from J, with 13 bases between. Germline-derived CDR1 and CDR2 are SGHAT and FQNNGV. Here the CDR3 reads CASSSPTVYSNQPQHF. The DNA for the CDR3 is TGTGCCAGCAGCTCGCCAACAGTCTATAGCAATCAGCCCCAGCATTTT.

The genes are TRBV10-1 and TRBJ2-3; 8 bases fit TRBD1. V shed 7 bases, J shed 5 bases, and the junction held 5 bases outside the gene matches. This CDR3 spans 13 amino acids. Per the germline V gene, CDR1 is WNHNN and CDR2 is SYGVQD (reference sequence). CDR3 in amino acids: CASTGGGEDTQYF. CDR3 DNA: TGCGCCAGCACAGGGGGCGGTGAAGATACGCAGTATTTT.

Concerning this clone: This specimen includes other DNA sequences encoding the same CDR3. The chain is built from TRBV27 and TRBJ2-7; 9 bases agree with TRBD1. This CDR3 has 14 amino acids. J was trimmed by 3 bases and V by 0 bases; bases with no gene match: 0. CDR1 is MNHEY, CDR2 SMNVEV, per germline (reference sequence). CDR3 amino acids: CASSLSTGGYEQYF. In DNA form, the CDR3 reads TGTGCCAGCAGTTTATCGACAGGGGGCTACGAGCAGTACTTC.

This rearrangement joins TRBV7-2 to TRBJ2-7; maybe TRBD2 (6 bases). Between the trimmed V and J ends, which lost 2 bases and 6 bases, there was a span of 14 bases. CDR1 and CDR2 from the germline V gene are SGHTA and FQGNSA. This CDR3 is 14 amino acids long. The CDR3 sequence is CASSLSPGESEQYF. The CDR3, as DNA: TGTGCCAGCAGCTTAAGTCCGGGAGAAAGCGAGCAGTACTTC.

This chain links TRBV5-5 with TRBJ2-1, with 8 bases fitting TRBD1. With 4 bases clipped from V and 4 bases from J, the junction kept 7 bases outside the gene matches. The CDR3 runs 15 residues. Per the germline V gene, CDR1 is SGHKS and CDR2 is YYEKEE (reference sequence). CDR3 residues: CASSRQGSDYNEQFF. The CDR3, as DNA: TGTGCCAGCAGCCGACAGGGGAGTGATTACAATGAGCAGTTCTTC.

Only one count was recorded for this clone. The CDR3 loop reads CASRGAANYGYTF. DNA of the CDR3: TGTGCCAGCAGAGGGGCTGCTAACTATGGCTACACCTTC. This rearrangement joins TRBV12-3 or TRBV12-4 to TRBJ1-2; a weak D match, TRBD1 (5 bases). With 6 bases removed from V and 0 bases from J, the gap between germline ends came to 8 bases. CDR3 size: 13 residues.

In this sample, this clone turned up a few times. The J gene is TRBJ2-6, the V gene TRBV18; D is possibly TRBD1 (5 bases). Germline CDR1 is KGHSH and CDR2 is LQKENI. This CDR3 is built from 15 residues. Trimming pared 5 bases from V and 0 bases from J, leaving 8 bases between. The CDR3 nucleotides are TGTGCCAGCTCAACCGACAGCTCTGGGGCCAACGTCCTGACTTTC. Its protein is CASSTDSSGANVLTF.

The genes are TRBV5-4 and TRBJ1-4; D gene uncertain. The CDR3 length is 14 residues. The V end lost 0 bases, the J end lost 0 bases, and 3 bases lay between the germline ends. Germline CDR1 and CDR2: SGHNT and YYREEE (reference sequence). This chain's CDR3 is CASSLDTTNEKLFF. Here the CDR3 DNA reads TGTGCCAGCAGCTTGGACACAACTAATGAAAAACTGTTTTTT.

The chain uses TRBV19 and TRBJ1-6; 8 bases are shared with TRBD1. This CDR3 comprises 15 residues. V shed 6 bases, J shed 9 bases, and the junction held 10 bases outside the gene matches. In germline, CDR1 is LNHDA, CDR2 SQIVND (reference sequence). CDR3 nucleotide sequence: TGTGCCAGTAGAGCCGGGACAGGAGGGTCTTCACCCCTCCACTTT. This gives the protein CASRAGTGGSSPLHF.

In nucleotides, the CDR3 is TGTGCCAGCAGTGCTCTGGGCGCGGGAACCTACGAGCAGTACTTC. It encodes CASSALGAGTYEQYF. V usage is TRBV25-1 and J usage is TRBJ2-7; D possibly corresponds to TRBD2 (6 bases). Germline CDR1 and CDR2: MGHDK and SYGVNS. CDR3 length: 15 amino acids. The V end lost 4 bases, the J end lost 2 bases, and 15 bases lay between the germline ends.

J is TRBJ2-2 and V is TRBV15; TRBD1 aligns across 7 bases. V lost 3 bases to trimming and J lost 1 base; unmatched junction nucleotides: 14. The CDR3 covers 19 residues. CDR1 and CDR2 from the germline V gene are LNHNV and YYDKDF (reference sequence). CDR3 residues: CATSRRTGTEKENTGELFF. CDR3 sequence (DNA): TGTGCCACCAGCAGGAGAACCGGGACAGAGAAAGAGAACACCGGGGAGCTGTTTTTT. Full variable domain (outside the CDR3, taken from reference TRBV15 and TRBJ2-2): DAMVIQNPRYQVTQFGKPVTLSCSQTLNHNVMYWYQQKSSQAPKLLFHYYDKDFNNEADTPDNFQSRRPNTSFCFLDIRSPGLGDTAMYLCATSRRTGTEKENTGELFFGEGSRLTVL.

The chain has TRBV4-1 and TRBJ1-5; 7 bases fit TRBD1. CDR1 and CDR2 (germline): MGHRA, YSYEKL. V gave up 2 bases and J gave up 2 bases; unmatched junction bases: 0. The CDR3 loop spans 14 amino acids. The DNA of the CDR3 is TGCGCCAGCAGCCAAACAGGGGGCAATCAGCCCCAGCATTTT. This translates into CASSQTGGNQPQHF.

This rearrangement joins TRBV15 to TRBJ2-3; a possible D gene is TRBD1 (5 bases). CDR3 length equals 13 residues. V was trimmed by 1 base and J by 4 bases, leaving 6 bases between them. CDR1 LNHNV and CDR2 YYDKDF come from the germline V gene (reference sequence). The CDR3 DNA reads TGTGCCACCAGCAGAGTCAGGGCAGATACGCAGTATTTT. Translation: CATSRVRADTQYF.

V gene TRBV30 combines with J gene TRBJ1-1, with 7 bases lining up with TRBD1. Trimming cost V 4 bases and J 5 bases; bases outside gene matches: 10. The V gene's germline CDR1 is GTSNPN and CDR2 SVGIG (reference sequence). This CDR3 spans 14 amino acids. The CDR3 DNA sequence: TGTGCCTGGATCACGAACACAGGGGAAACTGAAGCTTTCTTT. Its translation: CAWITNTGETEAFF.

The rearrangement uses TRBV7-9 and TRBJ2-7; TRBD1 agrees at 9 bases. This CDR3 has 15 residues. CDR1 and CDR2 from the germline V gene are SEHNR and FQNEAQ (reference sequence). Trimming cost V 7 bases and J 5 bases; bases outside gene matches: 12. DNA for the CDR3: TGTGCCAGCAAAGACGGGACCGGGACAGGGAACGAGCAGTACTTC. Translation: CASKDGTGTGNEQYF.

The chain employs TRBV28 and TRBJ1-1; 7 bases are a match to TRBD1. The J segment lost 5 bases and the V segment lost 4 bases, leaving 10 bases of the junction unmatched. Germline loops: CDR1 MDHEN, CDR2 SYDVKM. There are 15 residues in the CDR3. The CDR3 sequence is CASSYRQGVGTEAFF. The CDR3 DNA reads TGTGCCAGCAGTTACCGACAGGGTGTAGGTACTGAAGCTTTCTTT.

The rearrangement links TRBV5-1 to TRBJ2-3; 14 positions match TRBD2. In germline, CDR1 is SGHRS, CDR2 YFSETQ. V trimming: 5 bases; J trimming: 1 base; junction bases outside the gene matches: 3. This CDR3 spans 16 amino acids. CDR3 residues: CASSRGLAGGTDTQYF. The CDR3 DNA reads TGCGCCAGCAGTCGGGGACTAGCGGGGGGCACAGATACGCAGTATTTT. Drawing the rest from reference TRBV5-1 and TRBJ2-3, the complete variable domain is KAGVTQTPRYLIKTRGQQVTLSCSPISGHRSVSWYQQTPGQGLQFLFEYFSETQRNKGNFPGRFSGRQFSNSRSEMNVSTLELGDSALYLCASSRGLAGGTDTQYFGPGTRLTVL.

The CDR3, as DNA: TGCGCCAGCAGCCCGGGACTAGCGGGGCCCTACAATGAGCAGTTCTTC. Translating gives CASSPGLAGPYNEQFF. The chain links TRBV4-1 to TRBJ2-1; 13 bases line up with TRBD2. With 4 bases clipped from V and 2 bases from J, the junction kept 2 bases outside the gene matches. CDR1 and CDR2 from the germline V gene are MGHRA and YSYEKL. The length of the CDR3 is 16 residues.

The chain carries TRBV5-1 and TRBJ1-3; maybe TRBD1 (5 bases). The length of the CDR3 is 16 residues. From germline, CDR1 is SGHRS and CDR2 YFSETQ. Trimming left V 3 bases short and J 1 base short, with 14 bases between. The CDR3, as DNA: TGCGCCAGCAGCTCCGACAGAACCAATTCTGGAAACACCATATATTTT. Translation: CASSSDRTNSGNTIYF.